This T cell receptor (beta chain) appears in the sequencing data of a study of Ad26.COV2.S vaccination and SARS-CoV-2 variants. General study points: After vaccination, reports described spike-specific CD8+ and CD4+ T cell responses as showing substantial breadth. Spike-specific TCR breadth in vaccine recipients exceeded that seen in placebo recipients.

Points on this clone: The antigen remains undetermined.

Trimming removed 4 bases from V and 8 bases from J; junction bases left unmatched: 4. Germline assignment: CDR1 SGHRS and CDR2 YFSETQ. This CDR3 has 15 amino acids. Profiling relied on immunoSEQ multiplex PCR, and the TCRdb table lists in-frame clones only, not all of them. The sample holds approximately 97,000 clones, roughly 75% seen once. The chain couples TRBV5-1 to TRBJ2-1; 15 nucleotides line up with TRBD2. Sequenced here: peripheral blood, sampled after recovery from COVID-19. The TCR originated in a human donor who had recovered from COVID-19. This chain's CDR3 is CASSLGLAGGDEQFF. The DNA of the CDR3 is TGCGCCAGCAGCCTGGGACTAGCGGGGGGTGATGAGCAGTTCTTC.